The 23 T cell receptor beta chains below all came from one sample that was sequenced in a study of cytomegalovirus exposure and HLA in healthy donors. PCR primers comprised 60 Vbeta and 13 Jbeta primers. Generated by immunoSEQ multiplex PCR, the TCRdb table keeps only in-frame clones and is missing some. The sample records about 93,000 clones, around three quarters being singletons. The sequenced sample was PBMCs. The receptors shown here come from a man younger than 45 in good health and CMV-seronegative.

This clone was found a few times. The rearrangement joins TRBV5-1 to TRBJ1-4; maybe TRBD1 (6 bases). CDR3 length: 14 residues. V dropped 3 bases and J dropped 7 bases, with 13 bases sitting between them. CDR1 and CDR2 from the germline V gene are SGHRS and YFSETQ. The DNA for the CDR3 is TGCGCCAGCAGCTCTGGACAGCCAAGTGAAAAACTGTTTTTT. Translated: CASSSGQPSEKLFF.

The chain employs TRBV10-3 and TRBJ1-5; TRBD1 might be the D (5 bases). Germline lookup yields CDR1 ENHRY and CDR2 SYGVKD. Trimming cost V 4 bases and J 6 bases, with 13 bases left between them. The CDR3 has 14 residues. The chain's CDR3 is CAISVEGLGQPQHF. In nucleotides, the CDR3 is TGTGCCATCAGTGTGGAGGGGTTAGGTCAGCCCCAGCATTTT.

This clone came up a few times. This chain uses TRBV5-8 with TRBJ2-3; 8 nucleotides align to TRBD1. The ends lost 2 bases at V and 2 bases at J; junction bases unmatched: 1. The CDR3 sequence is 14 residues long. From germline, CDR1 is SGHTS and CDR2 YDEGEE. CDR3 in amino acids: CASSLQGDTDTQYF. The CDR3, as DNA: TGTGCCAGCAGCTTACAGGGGGACACAGATACGCAGTATTTT.

This clone was observed a handful of times. This sequence joins TRBV10-3 and TRBJ1-1, with a weak D call TRBD1 (5 bases). Trimming removed 6 bases at V and 4 bases at J, with 9 bases between. This CDR3 has 12 residues. Germline CDR1 and CDR2: ENHRY and SYGVKD. CDR3 sequence: CAIRQGPTEAFF. The CDR3 nucleotides read TGTGCCATCAGGCAGGGCCCCACTGAAGCTTTCTTT.

The sample holds one count of this clone. The V gene is TRBV10-3, the J gene TRBJ1-1, with D possibly matching TRBD1 (5 bases). The V gene lost 4 bases and the J gene lost 0 bases, with 12 bases spanning the gap. CDR3 length: 15 residues. Germline-derived CDR1 and CDR2 are ENHRY and SYGVKD. CDR3 DNA: TGTGCCATCAGTGTTGGCAGGGCCATGAACACTGAAGCTTTCTTT. Translation: CAISVGRAMNTEAFF.

This clone has just a few counts. The chain has TRBV27 and TRBJ2-7, with D perhaps matching TRBD2 (6 bases). The germline V gene has CDR1 MNHEY and CDR2 SMNVEV (reference sequence). The length of the CDR3 is 15 residues. V shed 0 bases and J shed 3 bases, with 12 bases lying between them. Written as DNA, the CDR3 is TGTGCCAGCAGTTTATCGGTGACTAGAGGCTACGAGCAGTACTTC. Amino acids: CASSLSVTRGYEQYF.

V usage is TRBV5-4 and J usage is TRBJ1-3; perhaps TRBD1 as D (5 bases). This CDR3 has 15 amino acids. The germline V gene encodes CDR1 SGHNT and CDR2 YYREEE (reference sequence). Trimming took 5 bases from V and 4 from J, leaving 16 bases between them. This chain's CDR3 is CASSPRGDRGNTIYF. CDR3 bases: TGTGCCAGCAGTCCTCGCGGCGACAGAGGAAACACCATATATTTT.

V usage is TRBV7-8 and J usage is TRBJ1-2; 7 nucleotides agree with TRBD1. Per the germline V gene, CDR1 is SGHVS and CDR2 is FQNEAQ. CDR3 length: 13 residues. The V and J ends lost 5 bases and 4 bases, in that order; junction bases with no gene match: 4. CDR3 loop: CASSHRDSYGYTF. The CDR3 region has the DNA TGTGCCAGCAGCCATCGGGACAGCTATGGCTACACCTTC.

The gene calls are TRBV19 and TRBJ1-3; D unclear. Germline CDR1 and CDR2: LNHDA and SQIVND (reference sequence). Trimming shortened V by 0 bases and J by 0 bases, and 9 bases separated the two germline ends. This CDR3 has 16 residues. The CDR3 DNA is TGTGCCAGTAGTATAGATTCTTACAGCTCTGGAAACACCATATATTTT. It specifies CASSIDSYSSGNTIYF.

The V gene is TRBV18, the J gene TRBJ1-2; unclear D gene. Trimming pared 2 bases from V and 0 bases from J, leaving 16 bases between. Germline values: CDR1 KGHSH, CDR2 LQKENI. This CDR3 contains 17 residues. As DNA, the CDR3 is TGTGCCAGCTCACCATTAAGTGTCCAGAATCCTAACTATGGCTACACCTTC. Translating it yields CASSPLSVQNPNYGYTF.

The chain couples TRBV2 to TRBJ2-1; 9 bases are shared with TRBD2. Losses at the gene ends were 5 bases for V and 0 bases for J; bases not matched to a gene: 5. Germline V CDR1 and CDR2: SNHLY, FYNNEI. The CDR3 totals 16 residues. For the CDR3, the DNA is TGTGCCAGCAGTAGCGGGAGGATGAGCTCCTACAATGAGCAGTTCTTC. Translating it yields CASSSGRMSSYNEQFF.

The genes are TRBV7-9 and TRBJ2-7, with 8 bases that match TRBD1. CDR1 and CDR2 from the germline V gene are SEHNR and FQNEAQ (reference sequence). V shed 5 bases, J shed 5 bases, and the junction held 11 bases outside the gene matches. This CDR3 has 15 amino acids. CDR3 residues: CASSRKGTGPNEQYV. CDR3 nucleotides: TGTGCCAGCAGCCGGAAGGGGACAGGCCCTAACGAGCAGTACGTC.

The CDR3 region is CASSEPGGFEGYTF. In nucleotides, the CDR3 is TGTGCCAGCAGTGAACCGGGAGGGTTCGAGGGCTACACCTTC. The J gene is TRBJ1-2, the V gene TRBV25-1; D not certain. This CDR3 has 14 residues. Germline V gene data show CDR1 as MGHDK and CDR2 as SYGVNS. V shed 2 bases and J shed 8 bases, with 15 bases lying between them.

V usage is TRBV5-3 and J usage is TRBJ2-7, with 9 bases that match TRBD1. TRBV5-3 qualifies as an ORF whose function is uncertain. The CDR3 runs 16 residues. V lost 5 bases and J lost 5; bases outside the gene matches: 14. The chain's CDR3 is CARSAPGDRDGNEQYF. The CDR3 nucleotides read TGTGCCAGAAGTGCCCCGGGGGACAGGGATGGGAACGAGCAGTACTTC.

V gene TRBV10-1 combines with J gene TRBJ2-3, with 7 positions matching TRBD2. The V segment lost 2 bases and the J segment 4 bases; nucleotides outside the gene matches: 9. The CDR3 consists of 16 residues. Germline V CDR1 and CDR2: WNHNN, SYGVQD (reference sequence). CDR3 region: CASSEPMGRGSDTQYF. The DNA of the CDR3 is TGCGCCAGCAGTGAGCCGATGGGGCGGGGGTCAGATACGCAGTATTTT.

The rearrangement joins TRBV5-6 to TRBJ2-1, with 9 bases aligning to TRBD2. The J segment lost 7 bases and the V segment lost 1 base, leaving 0 bases of the junction unmatched. The CDR3 contains 13 residues. Germline V lookup: CDR1 SGHDT, CDR2 YYEEEE. CDR3 protein: CASSLLAGNEQFF. The CDR3 DNA follows: TGTGCCAGCAGCTTGCTAGCGGGAAATGAGCAGTTCTTC.

This chain links TRBV7-9 with TRBJ2-5; 8 positions match TRBD1. The CDR3 runs 17 residues. CDR1 SEHNR and CDR2 FQNEAQ come from the germline V gene (reference sequence). V lost 4 bases to trimming and J lost 2 bases; unmatched junction nucleotides: 12. The chain's CDR3 is CASSSAVRRTGQETQYF. The CDR3, as DNA: TGTGCCAGCAGCTCTGCAGTGCGGAGGACAGGGCAAGAGACCCAGTACTTC. The whole variable domain, filled in from reference TRBV7-9 and TRBJ2-5, reads DTGVSQNPRHKITKRGQNVTFRCDPISEHNRLYWYRQTLGQGPEFLTYFQNEAQLEKSRLLSDRFSAERPKGSFSTLEIQRTEQGDSAMYLCASSSAVRRTGQETQYFGPGTRLLVL.

V usage is TRBV10-3 and J usage is TRBJ2-7; 11 positions match TRBD1. Germline values: CDR1 ENHRY, CDR2 SYGVKD. Losses at the gene ends were 0 bases for V and 3 bases for J; bases not matched to a gene: 1. The CDR3 has 15 residues. The chain's CDR3 is CAISESGTGGYEQYV. CDR3 coding DNA: TGTGCCATCAGTGAGTCGGGGACAGGGGGCTACGAGCAGTACGTC.

The rearrangement uses TRBV11-2 and TRBJ1-6; D ambiguous. This CDR3 contains 15 residues. V was trimmed by 1 base and J by 9 bases, leaving 13 bases between them. Germline-derived CDR1 and CDR2 are SGHAT and FQNNGV. The DNA of the CDR3 is TGTGCCAGCAGCTTAGGGGCAGCCAAAACTTCACCCCTCCACTTT. This translates into CASSLGAAKTSPLHF.

As DNA, the CDR3 is TGTGCCAGCGGGGGAGGGGAGGGTCAGCCCCAGCATTTT. Protein: CASGGGEGQPQHF. V gene TRBV21-1 combines with J gene TRBJ1-5. TRBV21-1 has pseudogene status. CDR3 length equals 13 residues.

This chain connects TRBV9 to TRBJ2-1; 7 bases align to TRBD2. CDR1 and CDR2 (germline): SGDLS, YYNGEE. With V trimmed by 0 bases and J by 2 bases, 8 bases remained unmatched. The CDR3 contains 17 residues. Here the CDR3 DNA reads TGTGCCAGCAGCGTAGTGGGGGGAGCGGGGCCCTACAATGAGCAGTTCTTC. Protein: CASSVVGGAGPYNEQFF.

This clone was observed a few times. This sequence joins TRBV9 and TRBJ1-4; no clear D. This CDR3 has 13 amino acids. Trimming removed 4 bases from V and 6 bases from J, with 10 bases in between. CDR1 is SGDLS and CDR2 is YYNGEE in the germline V gene. CDR3 region: CASSPRPHEKLFF. The CDR3 nucleotides are TGTGCCAGCAGCCCTCGTCCCCATGAAAAACTGTTTTTT.

The chain joins TRBV7-8 to TRBJ1-5, with TRBD1 as a possible D gene (6 bases). The V gene's germline CDR1 is SGHVS and CDR2 FQNEAQ. Deletions cut 5 bases from V and 4 bases from J, with 12 bases between. CDR3 length: 14 amino acids. CDR3 DNA: TGTGCCAGCAGCCTAGGACAGACAAATCAGCCCCAGCATTTT. Translating gives CASSLGQTNQPQHF.